Shown below are 18 T cell receptor beta chains from a single sample sequenced in a study of Graves' ophthalmopathy and Graves' hyperthyroidism. The authors amplified TCR beta CDR3 regions from RNA transcripts. The authors performed first-round RT-PCR with HTBI primers and then a second-round multiplex PCR. MiXCR, applied by TCRdb to the multiplex PCR reads, yields one record per CDR3 protein. The data contain some 350,000 distinct CDR3 sequences, roughly 17% of them singletons. Source material: peripheral blood. The receptors derive from an adult woman with stable Graves' hyperthyroidism.

This clonotype showed up many times. This chain connects TRBV5-1 to TRBJ2-6; no reliable D call. Germline V gene data show CDR1 as SGHRS and CDR2 as YFSETQ. This CDR3 has 15 amino acids. V lost 4 bases and J lost 0, with 8 bases in between. The CDR3 sequence: CASSLLVSGANVLTF. CDR3 coding DNA: TGCGCCAGCAGCCTTTTAGTCTCTGGGGCCAACGTCCTGACTTTC. Full variable domain (outside the CDR3, taken from reference TRBV5-1 and TRBJ2-6): KAGVTQTPRYLIKTRGQQVTLSCSPISGHRSVSWYQQTPGQGLQFLFEYFSETQRNKGNFPGRFSGRQFSNSRSEMNVSTLELGDSALYLCASSLLVSGANVLTFGAGSRLTVL.

This clonotype showed up many times. This chain links TRBV15 with TRBJ1-5; D is undetermined. Germline CDR1 LNHNV, CDR2 YYDKDF (reference sequence). The CDR3 extends over 16 amino acids. The germline V and J ends were trimmed by 0 bases and 2 bases, with 11 bases remaining between them. In DNA, the CDR3 is TGTGCCACCAGCAGAGAGAAGGTCGATGGCAATCAGCCCCAGCATTTT. It is translated as CATSREKVDGNQPQHF. The entire variable domain, with the rest obtained from reference TRBV15 and TRBJ1-5, is as follows: DAMVIQNPRYQVTQFGKPVTLSCSQTLNHNVMYWYQQKSSQAPKLLFHYYDKDFNNEADTPDNFQSRRPNTSFCFLDIRSPGLGDTAMYLCATSREKVDGNQPQHFGDGTRLSIL.

Many counts were recorded for this clonotype. The chain joins TRBV18 to TRBJ2-5, with D maybe TRBD1 (5 bases). The CDR3 runs to 17 residues. V was shortened by 3 bases and J by 3 bases, with 20 bases between the two germline ends. Germline CDR1 is KGHSH and CDR2 is LQKENI. CDR3 region: CASSPVRGQRNEETQYF. DNA of the CDR3: TGTGCCAGCTCACCGGTTAGGGGTCAGCGAAACGAAGAGACCCAGTACTTC.

This chain links TRBV29-1 with TRBJ2-7; TRBD1 is a possible D gene (6 bases). V was trimmed by 7 bases and J by 5 bases, leaving 21 bases between them. The CDR3 spans 14 residues. In germline, CDR1 is SQVTM, CDR2 ANQGSEA. The CDR3 region has the DNA TGCAGCGGCAGCGATAATACAGGGTTCGACGAGCAGTACTTC. Translating gives CSGSDNTGFDEQYF.

This clonotype was counted many times. The chain joins TRBV12-3 or TRBV12-4 to TRBJ1-2; TRBD1 agrees at 7 bases. This CDR3 is 15 amino acids long. V was pared by 3 bases and J by 3 bases, with 7 bases of the junction left unmatched. CDR3 in amino acids: CASSFNPGGDYGYTF. As DNA, the CDR3 is TGTGCCAGCAGTTTTAACCCAGGGGGTGACTATGGCTACACCTTC.

This clonotype was detected many times. The J gene is TRBJ1-1, the V gene TRBV28; no clear D. Between the trimmed V and J ends, which lost 5 bases and 0 bases, there was a span of 13 bases. Germline-derived CDR1 and CDR2 are MDHEN and SYDVKM. This CDR3 comprises 15 residues. CDR3 sequence: CASSAIYRLNTEAFF. CDR3 nucleotide sequence: TGTGCCAGCAGTGCTATTTATAGGTTGAACACTGAAGCTTTCTTT.

This clonotype appeared many times. This may arise from a read error, as a much more abundant clone is one base away. The chain uses TRBV20-1 and TRBJ1-2, with D unclear. This CDR3 contains 10 residues. Trimming removed 6 bases at V and 5 bases at J, with 7 bases between. The germline V gene has CDR1 DFQATT and CDR2 SNEGSKA (reference sequence). The CDR3 protein is CSAMVYGYTF. The CDR3 nucleotides are TGCAGTGCCATGGTGTATGGCTACACCTTC.

Many counts were recorded for this clonotype. This rearrangement joins TRBV5-5 to TRBJ2-2, with 12 bases identical to TRBD2. V lost 2 bases and J lost 9; bases outside the gene matches: 5. The CDR3 has 15 amino acids. Germline V gene data show CDR1 as SGHKS and CDR2 as YYEKEE (reference sequence). The CDR3: CASSFSSGRGRELFF. Written as DNA, the CDR3 is TGTGCCAGCAGCTTCTCTAGCGGGAGGGGCCGGGAGCTGTTTTTT.

This clonotype showed up many times. The rearrangement links TRBV6-2 or TRBV6-3 to TRBJ1-5; 7 bases are a match to TRBD1. CDR1 is MNHEY and CDR2 is SVGEGT in the germline V gene. J lost 5 bases, V lost 6 bases, and 10 bases had no gene match. The CDR3 runs 15 residues. The CDR3 DNA follows: TGTGCCAGCAGGGGACAGAGGATAAGCCATCAGCCCCAGCATTTT. This gives the protein CASRGQRISHQPQHF.

This clonotype was seen at least ten times. The V gene is TRBV19, the J gene TRBJ2-2, with D hard to call. CDR3 size: 14 residues. Between the trimmed V and J ends, which lost 0 bases and 4 bases, there was a span of 6 bases. Germline lookup yields CDR1 LNHDA and CDR2 SQIVND (reference sequence). CDR3 DNA: TGTGCCAGTAGTATAGATTCCCCCACCGGGGAGCTGTTTTTT. Amino acid sequence: CASSIDSPTGELFF.

The chain couples TRBV27 to TRBJ2-7; weak D call: TRBD1 (6 bases). CDR1 and CDR2 from the germline V gene are MNHEY and SMNVEV (reference sequence). The CDR3 is made up of 16 amino acids. Trimming pared 0 bases from V and 3 bases from J, leaving 15 bases between. The chain's CDR3 is CASSLSSGALNYEQYF. For the CDR3, the DNA is TGTGCCAGCAGTTTATCGTCAGGGGCGCTGAACTACGAGCAGTACTTC.

This chain uses TRBV5-5 with TRBJ1-2, with D possibly TRBD1 on 5 matching bases. This CDR3 comprises 14 residues. V lost 2 bases and J 8 bases, leaving 16 bases between the germline ends. CDR1 is SGHKS, CDR2 YYEKEE, per germline (reference sequence). This chain's CDR3 is CASSFGLGGEGYTF. The CDR3 DNA reads TGTGCCAGCAGCTTCGGTCTTGGGGGTGAGGGCTACACCTTC.

Note on this clonotype: Given a much more abundant clone one base away, this may be a read error. CDR3 sequence: CAGMEGRSSYEQYF. In DNA, the CDR3 is TGTGCCGGCATGGAGGGCCGGAGCTCCTACGAGCAGTACTTC. The V and J genes are TRBV27 and TRBJ2-7, with TRBD2 as a possible D gene (6 bases). Between the trimmed V and J ends, which lost 11 bases and 0 bases, there was a span of 17 bases. In germline, CDR1 is MNHEY, CDR2 SMNVEV (reference sequence). The CDR3 is 14 amino acids.

This clonotype appeared many times. The rearrangement joins TRBV12-3 or TRBV12-4 to TRBJ2-7; 9 nucleotides align to TRBD1. The CDR3 spans 13 residues. V shed 3 bases, J shed 6 bases, and the junction held 3 bases outside the gene matches. CDR3: CASSFLTGGEQYF. CDR3 nucleotides: TGTGCCAGCAGTTTCTTGACAGGGGGCGAGCAGTACTTC.

The V and J genes are TRBV6-2 or TRBV6-3 and TRBJ1-1, with D perhaps TRBD1 (5 bases). The CDR3 loop spans 17 amino acids. The germline CDR1 and CDR2 sequences are MNHEY and SVGEGT. The V end was cut by 2 bases, the J end by 0 bases, with 16 bases between. The CDR3 region is CASSYGWFGTVNTEAFF. CDR3 sequence (DNA): TGTGCCAGCAGTTACGGTTGGTTCGGGACGGTGAACACTGAAGCTTTCTTT.

This clonotype has only a few counts. The rearrangement uses TRBV24-1 and TRBJ2-5; either TRBD1 or TRBD2 may fit D (5 bases each). The CDR3 is made up of 15 amino acids. CDR1 is KGHDR and CDR2 is SFDVKD in the germline V gene. The V and J ends lost 5 bases and 5 bases respectively, with 17 bases between them. The CDR3 nucleotides read TGTGCCACCAGTGTAACACTAGGGTCAGGGGAGACCCAGTACTTC. It yields the protein CATSVTLGSGETQYF.

This clonotype was found a few times. V usage is TRBV29-1 and J usage is TRBJ2-3; TRBD1 aligns across 8 bases. The CDR3 totals 13 residues. The J segment lost 4 bases and the V segment lost 3 bases, leaving 3 bases of the junction unmatched. Germline V gene data show CDR1 as SQVTM and CDR2 as ANQGSEA. The CDR3 spells CSVETGAPDTQYF. The CDR3 DNA reads TGCAGCGTTGAGACAGGGGCCCCAGATACGCAGTATTTT.

J is TRBJ2-5 and V is TRBV20-1, with 7 bases that match TRBD2. V shed 8 bases, J shed 4 bases, and the junction held 4 bases outside the gene matches. Per germline, CDR1 DFQATT and CDR2 SNEGSKA (reference sequence). This CDR3 comprises 11 residues. The CDR3 reads CSREGGETQYF. The CDR3 nucleotides read TGCAGTAGGGAGGGAGGAGAGACCCAGTACTTC.